The TCR beta chain under discussion was sequenced for a study of T cells in Graves' hyperthyroidism and ophthalmopathy. Graves' hyperthyroidism without ophthalmopathy progression within 18 months was termed stable. Isolation of PBMCs was performed on approximately 10 ml fresh peripheral blood. The investigators amplified TCR beta CDR3 regions from RNA transcripts. The TCR CDR3 first-round RT-PCR relied on the HTBI primer set. TCRdb reanalysed the multiplex PCR reads using MiXCR and keeps one entry per CDR3 protein. Of some 420,000 distinct CDR3 sequences listed, roughly 13% are singletons. Overall study findings and caveats: A median around 6.8 months before onset, the model predicted ophthalmopathy. Stable hyperthyroidism and ophthalmopathy were separated using 13 V-J signatures.

As concerns this clonotype: Its target is not known. The junction differs from germline at one of its ends, possibly a read error.

This CDR3 has 16 residues. CDR1 and CDR2 from the germline V gene are SGHAT and FQDESV (reference sequence). The specimen was blood. This clonotype was obtained from a woman younger than 35 with Graves' hyperthyroidism. The rearrangement links TRBV11-1 to TRBJ2-3, with 10 nucleotides matching TRBD1. The CDR3 sequence: CVSSLGGTGVTDTQYF. CDR3 sequence (DNA): TGTGTCAGCAGCTTAGGCGGGACAGGGGTCACAGATACGCAGTATTTT.